This TCR beta chain was captured by sequencing in a study of control samples from healthy donors and cancer patients. Libraries were prepared by immunoSEQ multiplex PCR; TCRdb keeps only in-frame clonotypes and omits some of them. The profile covers some 120,000 clones, with about 93% appearing a single time and roughly 2.5% taken by the ten largest. Germline CDR1 reads MNHEY; CDR2 reads SVGAGI. Trimming stripped 4 bases from V and 2 bases from J, with 5 bases between. The CDR3 is 12 residues long. V is TRBV6-5 and J is TRBJ1-2; D unclear. The sample taken for sequencing was blood. The TCR sequence derives from a man younger than 45 in good health. CDR3 residues: CASSSDNYGYTF. CDR3 nucleotide sequence: TGTGCCAGCAGTTCCGACAACTATGGCTACACCTTC.